The 21 T cell receptor beta chains given below trace back to one sample, sequenced in a study of cytomegalovirus exposure and HLA in healthy donors. PCR primers comprised 60 Vbeta and 13 Jbeta primers. TCRdb's table, derived via immunoSEQ multiplex PCR, lists solely in-frame clones and lacks some. The sample table sets out about 140,000 clones. The sample consisted of PBMCs. The source is a woman between 18 and 29 years old in good health and CMV-seronegative.

The chain combines TRBV7-2 with TRBJ2-7, with unresolved D. This CDR3 has 14 residues. CDR1 and CDR2 (germline): SGHTA, FQGNSA. V lost 5 bases, J lost 2 bases, and 13 bases lay in between. The CDR3 nucleotides read TGTGCCAGCAGCCCCCCGCGGTTTCCCTACGAGCAGTACTTC. This sequence encodes CASSPPRFPYEQYF.

CDR3 region: CASSQDVTSGRALGQFF. Here the CDR3 DNA reads TGCGCCAGCAGCCAAGATGTGACTAGCGGGAGGGCCTTAGGGCAGTTCTTC. V and J are TRBV4-1 and TRBJ2-1; 14 nucleotides agree with TRBD2. The V gene end was trimmed by 0 bases and the J gene end by 12 bases; junction bases not matched to a gene: 10. Looked up from germline, CDR1 is MGHRA and CDR2 is YSYEKL. The CDR3 runs 17 residues.

The rearrangement uses TRBV5-6 and TRBJ1-5; D is perhaps TRBD1 (6 bases). Per germline, CDR1 SGHDT and CDR2 YYEEEE. The length of the CDR3 is 15 residues. Trimming removed 4 bases from V and 3 bases from J, with 14 bases in between. CDR3: CASSLQGLVNQPQHF. The CDR3 DNA follows: TGTGCCAGCAGCCTACAGGGTTTGGTCAATCAGCCCCAGCATTTT. Full variable domain (missing parts from reference TRBV5-6 and TRBJ1-5): DAGVTQSPTHLIKTRGQQVTLRCSPKSGHDTVSWYQQALGQGPQFIFQYYEEEERQRGNFPDRFSGHQFPNYSSELNVNALLLGDSALYLCASSLQGLVNQPQHFGDGTRLSIL.

This chain connects TRBV7-3 to TRBJ2-5; 9 nucleotides agree with TRBD2. V lost 1 base, J lost 4 bases, and 7 bases stayed unmatched. Germline CDR1 and CDR2: SGHTA and FQGTGA. The CDR3 runs to 16 residues. Here the CDR3 reads CASSLSGAGGLETQYF. The DNA of the CDR3 is TGTGCCAGCAGCTTAAGTGGAGCGGGAGGTCTAGAGACCCAGTACTTC. Using reference TRBV7-3 and TRBJ2-5 for the parts outside the CDR3, the full variable domain is GAGVSQTPSNKVTEKGKYVELRCDPISGHTALYWYRQSLGQGPEFLIYFQGTGAADDSGLPNDRFFAVRPEGSVSTLKIQRTERGDSAVYLCASSLSGAGGLETQYFGPGTRLLVL.

The chain carries TRBV5-1 and TRBJ2-2, with 8 nucleotides matching TRBD2. V lost 2 bases to trimming and J lost 3 bases; unmatched junction nucleotides: 3. CDR1 is SGHRS, CDR2 YFSETQ, per germline. The CDR3 is 15 residues long. CDR3 bases: TGCGCCAGCAGCTTCCTGGGACTAGACACCGGGGAGCTGTTTTTT. The encoded protein is CASSFLGLDTGELFF.

The V and J genes are TRBV11-3 and TRBJ2-5; D possibly corresponds to TRBD2 (5 bases). Looked up from germline, CDR1 is SGHNT and CDR2 is YENEEA. V dropped 1 base and J dropped 2 bases, with 11 bases sitting between them. The CDR3 is 15 residues long. The CDR3 spells CASSLGGLRQETQYF. The CDR3 DNA is TGTGCCAGCAGCTTAGGCGGACTTCGACAAGAGACCCAGTACTTC.

The chain has TRBV11-1 and TRBJ2-7; 10 bases fit TRBD2. Germline assignment: CDR1 SGHAT and CDR2 FQDESV (reference sequence). The J segment lost 5 bases and the V segment lost 4 bases, leaving 17 bases of the junction unmatched. This CDR3 is built from 18 residues. The DNA for the CDR3 is TGTGCCAGCAGCTCACTAGCGGGGTCAACCCTCTATTTGAACGAGCAGTACTTC. Amino acid sequence: CASSSLAGSTLYLNEQYF.

This chain connects TRBV7-9 to TRBJ2-1; 7 bases align to TRBD1. The germline V gene has CDR1 SEHNR and CDR2 FQNEAQ (reference sequence). V gave up 7 bases and J gave up 6 bases; unmatched junction bases: 15. There are 16 residues in the CDR3. The CDR3 sequence is CASNRWAIAGGNEQFF. The CDR3 DNA sequence: TGTGCCAGCAACCGATGGGCTATTGCAGGGGGCAATGAGCAGTTCTTC.

The chain is built from TRBV7-2 and TRBJ2-5; D is ambiguous. V shed 3 bases and J shed 9 bases, with 8 bases lying between them. The CDR3 runs to 11 residues. Germline lookup yields CDR1 SGHTA and CDR2 FQGNSA. The CDR3: CASSFLGPQYF. The DNA for the CDR3 is TGTGCCAGCAGCTTTCTTGGCCCCCAGTACTTC.

The chain is built from TRBV7-9 and TRBJ2-1; 8 nucleotides line up with TRBD1. The V gene's germline CDR1 is SEHNR and CDR2 FQNEAQ (reference sequence). This CDR3 spans 17 amino acids. The junction had 9 bases not matched to a gene; V was cut back by 5 bases and J by 0 bases. The CDR3 DNA is TGTGCCAGCAGCCCCCGACAGGGGACACCCTCCTACAATGAGCAGTTCTTC. Its protein product is CASSPRQGTPSYNEQFF.

The genes are TRBV9 and TRBJ2-1; TRBD2 aligns across 8 bases. Germline CDR1 and CDR2: SGDLS and YYNGEE. This CDR3 has 16 amino acids. Losses at the gene ends were 3 bases for V and 2 bases for J; bases not matched to a gene: 7. The CDR3 sequence: CASSGVSGTPYNEQFF. The CDR3 nucleotides are TGTGCCAGCAGCGGGGTTAGCGGGACCCCCTACAATGAGCAGTTCTTC.

This rearrangement joins TRBV20-1 to TRBJ2-7; tentative D call: TRBD1 (6 bases). The length of the CDR3 is 11 residues. Trimming pared 3 bases from V and 6 bases from J, leaving 9 bases between. From germline, CDR1 is DFQATT and CDR2 SNEGSKA (reference sequence). Here the CDR3 DNA reads TGCAGTGCTAGCAGGGGCCGCGAGCAGTACTTC. It is translated as CSASRGREQYF.

The chain uses TRBV7-9 and TRBJ2-3; 11 positions match TRBD2. CDR1 is SEHNR, CDR2 FQNEAQ, per germline (reference sequence). V lost 8 bases, J lost 2 bases, and 3 bases stayed unmatched. The CDR3 extends over 14 amino acids. CDR3 in amino acids: CASLAGGSTDTQYF. In nucleotides, the CDR3 is TGTGCCAGCTTAGCGGGAGGGTCCACAGATACGCAGTATTTT.

The chain is built from TRBV6-5 and TRBJ1-1; D unclear. The CDR3 loop spans 15 amino acids. V was clipped by 0 bases and J by 4 bases, with 12 bases between them. Per the germline V gene, CDR1 is MNHEY and CDR2 is SVGAGI. Here the CDR3 reads CASSYSRMVGTEAFF. In nucleotides, the CDR3 is TGTGCCAGCAGTTACTCGAGGATGGTGGGCACTGAAGCTTTCTTT.

The chain employs TRBV19 and TRBJ1-2; perhaps TRBD1 as D (5 bases). Trimming left V 0 bases short and J 1 base short, with 6 bases between. The CDR3 has 14 residues. Per the germline V gene, CDR1 is LNHDA and CDR2 is SQIVND (reference sequence). The DNA for the CDR3 is TGTGCCAGTAGTATAGAGACAGTTAACTATGGCTACACCTTC. Amino acids: CASSIETVNYGYTF. The entire variable domain, with the rest obtained from reference TRBV19 and TRBJ1-2, is as follows: DGGITQSPKYLFRKEGQNVTLSCEQNLNHDAMYWYRQDPGQGLRLIYYSQIVNDFQKGDIAEGYSVSREKKESFPLTVTSAQKNPTAFYLCASSIETVNYGYTFGSGTRLTVV.

The chain has TRBV10-3 and TRBJ1-6, with a possible D match to TRBD1 (5 bases). The V gene lost 4 bases and the J gene lost 9 bases, with 13 bases spanning the gap. CDR3 length equals 14 residues. CDR1 is ENHRY, CDR2 SYGVKD, per germline. The CDR3 loop reads CAISAGQLGSPLHF. The DNA of the CDR3 is TGTGCCATCAGTGCAGGGCAGCTCGGTTCACCCCTCCACTTT.

This chain links TRBV19 with TRBJ1-1, with a weak D call TRBD1 (5 bases). Trimming removed 8 bases from V and 1 base from J, with 14 bases in between. CDR1 and CDR2 (germline): LNHDA, SQIVND (reference sequence). The CDR3 has 14 amino acids. CDR3: CASLGGIPNTEAFF. CDR3 coding DNA: TGTGCCAGTCTTGGGGGGATTCCGAACACTGAAGCTTTCTTT. Drawing the rest from reference TRBV19 and TRBJ1-1, the complete variable domain is DGGITQSPKYLFRKEGQNVTLSCEQNLNHDAMYWYRQDPGQGLRLIYYSQIVNDFQKGDIAEGYSVSREKKESFPLTVTSAQKNPTAFYLCASLGGIPNTEAFFGQGTRLTVV.

CDR3 sequence reads: CASSETGRLDEAFF. CDR3 sequence (DNA): TGTGCCAGCAGTGAGACAGGGAGATTGGATGAAGCTTTCTTT. The chain recombines TRBV6-1 with TRBJ1-1, with 7 bases identical to TRBD1. The CDR3 extends over 14 amino acids. J was trimmed by 7 bases and V by 3 bases; bases with no gene match: 8. Germline assignment: CDR1 MNHNS and CDR2 SASEGT.

This chain links TRBV6-5 with TRBJ2-7; 9 bases align to TRBD1. CDR3 length equals 15 residues. Germline V gene sequence: CDR1 MNHEY, CDR2 SVGAGI. Trimming took 6 bases from V and 5 from J; bases not matched to a gene: 11. CDR3 amino acids: CASRQNVGQGHEQYF. The CDR3 bases are TGTGCCAGCAGACAAAACGTTGGACAGGGGCACGAGCAGTACTTC.

This chain links TRBV25-1 with TRBJ2-2; D might be TRBD2 (7 bases). Trimming stripped 4 bases from V and 6 bases from J, with 18 bases between. The CDR3 is 16 amino acids. Germline V lookup: CDR1 MGHDK, CDR2 SYGVNS. The CDR3 DNA follows: TGTGCCAGCAGTGCTCCCTTACGGGGGGCACCCGGGGAGCTGTTTTTT. Protein sequence: CASSAPLRGAPGELFF.

This chain links TRBV18 with TRBJ2-2; 11 nucleotides agree with TRBD2. V dropped 7 bases and J dropped 0; count of bases not matched to a gene: 10. Germline CDR1 KGHSH, CDR2 LQKENI. The CDR3 length is 18 residues. The CDR3 DNA sequence: TGTGCCAGCTTTACACCGGGACTAGCGGTCGCGAACACCGGGGAGCTGTTTTTT. Translated, it gives CASFTPGLAVANTGELFF.